Shown below are 29 T cell receptor beta chains from a single sample sequenced in a study of T-cell memory formation after mild COVID-19. From the 5' RACE reads, TCRdb called clonotypes with MiXCR, one entry per CDR3 protein. This table holds more than 200,000 distinct CDR3 sequences, about 17% found once. Specimen: PBMCs or a T cell subset sorted from them (not recorded which). Every receptor here comes from a young man who had mild COVID-19 (a few samples of this study predate the infection). Cell type and time point are not known.

This clonotype was observed a handful of times. V and J are TRBV12-3 or TRBV12-4 and TRBJ2-3; the D is unclear. V was shortened by 6 bases and J by 6 bases, with 10 bases between the two germline ends. This CDR3 region has 12 residues. In nucleotides, the CDR3 is TGTGCCAGCAGGGAAGGGTTGGATACGCAGTATTTT. Its translation is CASREGLDTQYF.

This clonotype has more than one count but fewer than ten. This chain connects TRBV20-1 to TRBJ2-1; 10 bases agree with TRBD2. The J segment lost 7 bases and the V segment lost 5 bases, leaving 11 bases of the junction unmatched. The CDR3 runs 15 residues. Germline-derived CDR1 and CDR2 are DFQATT and SNEGSKA (reference sequence). The CDR3 here is CSASLYSGGVNEQFF. The CDR3 DNA follows: TGCAGTGCTTCCTTGTACAGCGGGGGGGTGAATGAGCAGTTCTTC.

This chain joins TRBV1 and TRBJ2-5. TRBV1 is reported as a pseudogene. CDR3 length: 16 residues. This CDR3 reads CTSSQDLTRSLETQYF. Here the CDR3 DNA reads TGCACCAGCAGCCAAGATCTGACTCGCTCGCTGGAGACCCAGTACTTC.

This clonotype was counted between two and nine times. The rearrangement joins TRBV7-9 to TRBJ1-1; perhaps TRBD1 as D (6 bases). V was clipped by 3 bases and J by 3 bases, with 11 bases between them. Germline assignment: CDR1 SEHNR and CDR2 FQNEAQ (reference sequence). The CDR3 totals 14 residues. The CDR3 bases are TGTGCCAGCAGCTTTGGGGGCACGGACACTGAAGCTTTCTTT. This gives the protein CASSFGGTDTEAFF.

The rearrangement uses TRBV20-1 and TRBJ1-2; possibly TRBD1 for D (6 bases). The ends were cut back, 6 bases at V and 1 base at J, with 15 bases in the middle. CDR1 is DFQATT, CDR2 SNEGSKA, per germline (reference sequence). This CDR3 is 14 amino acids long. The CDR3 DNA reads as TGCAGTGCGACCAGGGGCACCGATAACTATGGCTACACCTTC. Its protein product is CSATRGTDNYGYTF.

The gene calls are TRBV4-2 and TRBJ2-3; 11 nucleotides agree with TRBD2. The CDR3 extends over 16 amino acids. Germline trimming cut 0 bases from V and 7 bases from J; bases unmatched to any gene: 6. The germline CDR1 and CDR2 sequences are LGHNA and YNFKEQ. The CDR3 reads CASSQDETSGANTQYF. Here the CDR3 DNA reads TGTGCCAGCAGCCAAGATGAGACTAGCGGGGCAAATACGCAGTATTTT.

This clonotype was seen a handful of times. A junction end diverges from the germline sequence, so it may reflect a read error. The rearrangement links TRBV5-1 to TRBJ2-5, with 7 bases that match TRBD1. The germline gives CDR1 SGHRS, CDR2 YFSETQ. This CDR3 is 14 amino acids long. The CDR3 DNA reads TGCGCCAGCCGCTTTACAGGGGTCGTAGAGACCCAGTACTTC. This encodes CASRFTGVVETQYF.

The chain carries TRBV12-3 or TRBV12-4 and TRBJ2-7; D assignment may be TRBD1 or TRBD2 (5 bases each). V lost 6 bases to trimming and J lost 3 bases, with 15 bases between them. The CDR3 is made up of 14 amino acids. CDR3 in DNA: TGTGCCAGCAGCACGGGGCGGAGGTACTACGAGCAGTACTTC. Its translation: CASSTGRRYYEQYF.

A few counts support this clonotype. The chain carries TRBV20-1 and TRBJ2-3, with TRBD2 identical over 8 bases. The germline gives CDR1 DFQATT, CDR2 SNEGSKA (reference sequence). With V trimmed by 7 bases and J by 2 bases, 8 bases remained unmatched. This CDR3 has 14 residues. CDR3 residues: CSVPVRGATDTQYF. CDR3 DNA: TGCAGTGTCCCGGTGCGGGGGGCCACAGATACGCAGTATTTT.

This clonotype has just a few counts. This chain joins TRBV7-9 and TRBJ2-7; 7 nucleotides line up with TRBD2. CDR1 is SEHNR and CDR2 is FQNEAQ in the germline V gene (reference sequence). The CDR3 has 13 amino acids. V was pared by 1 base and J by 6 bases, with 3 bases of the junction left unmatched. CDR3 region: CASSLELAREQYV. CDR3 sequence (DNA): TGTGCCAGCAGCTTAGAACTAGCGCGCGAGCAGTACGTC.

This clonotype was observed a few times. The V gene is TRBV10-3, the J gene TRBJ2-3, with 7 bases aligning to TRBD1. V shed 7 bases and J 0 bases; nucleotides not matched to a gene: 4. CDR3 length equals 14 residues. CDR1 is ENHRY, CDR2 SYGVKD, per germline. Here the CDR3 reads CAITRGQSTDTQYF. The CDR3 DNA reads TGTGCCATCACGAGGGGGCAAAGCACAGATACGCAGTATTTT.

This clonotype came up many times. The rearrangement uses TRBV7-2 and TRBJ2-3, with D possibly being TRBD1 (6 bases). V dropped 3 bases and J dropped 4 bases, with 11 bases sitting between them. The CDR3 is 14 residues long. The germline CDR1 and CDR2 sequences are SGHTA and FQGNSA. The CDR3 DNA follows: TGTGCCAGCAGCTTGGGCCGACAGGCAGATACGCAGTATTTT. Protein product: CASSLGRQADTQYF. The full variable domain, completed using reference TRBV7-2 and TRBJ2-3, is GAGVSQSPSNKVTEKGKDVELRCDPISGHTALYWYRQSLGQGLEFLIYFQGNSAPDKSGLPSDRFSAERTGGSVSTLTIQRTQQEDSAVYLCASSLGRQADTQYFGPGTRLTVL.

This clonotype showed up just a few times. This rearrangement joins TRBV20-1 to TRBJ2-7, with TRBD1 matching 8 bases. The CDR3 consists of 14 residues. Germline values: CDR1 DFQATT, CDR2 SNEGSKA (reference sequence). Trimming at V came to 5 bases and at J to 7 bases, leaving 13 bases not matched to a gene. DNA of the CDR3: TGCAGTGCTGAACCCCTACAGGGGGTGGGGGAGCAGTACGTC. Translated: CSAEPLQGVGEQYV.

This chain connects TRBV18 to TRBJ2-7; a weak D match, TRBD1 (6 bases). This CDR3 contains 13 residues. Germline V CDR1 and CDR2: KGHSH, LQKENI. V was pared by 3 bases and J by 5 bases, with 11 bases between. CDR3 in DNA: TGTGCCAGCTCACCCCCGGGACATAACGAGCAGTACGTC. Translating gives CASSPPGHNEQYV.

This clonotype was detected a few times. V usage is TRBV12-3 or TRBV12-4 and J usage is TRBJ1-5; no firm D call. CDR3 size: 14 residues. V gave up 7 bases and J gave up 5 bases, with 15 bases separating them. The CDR3 DNA sequence: TGTGCCAGCAACCAAGGCGGGGAGGATCAGCCCCAGCATTTT. It codes for CASNQGGEDQPQHF.

This clonotype turned up a few times. The chain has TRBV29-1 and TRBJ2-5; no clear D. This CDR3 spans 12 amino acids. V was clipped by 7 bases and J by 3 bases, with 12 bases between them. Germline CDR1 reads SQVTM; CDR2 reads ANQGSEA. The CDR3 protein is CSGTPPEETQYF. As DNA, the CDR3 is TGCAGCGGGACCCCGCCCGAAGAGACCCAGTACTTC.

CDR3: CASSRDTLYGYTF. The CDR3, as DNA: TGTGCCAGCAGCAGGGACACCCTCTATGGCTACACCTTC. This chain links TRBV7-2 with TRBJ1-2, with D perhaps matching TRBD1 (6 bases). The CDR3 is 13 residues long. CDR1 is SGHTA, CDR2 FQGNSA, per germline. Deletions cut 5 bases from V and 4 bases from J, with 11 bases between.

This clonotype has only a few counts. The chain combines TRBV7-3 with TRBJ1-6, with 8 bases matching TRBD1. J was trimmed by 9 bases and V by 5 bases; bases with no gene match: 9. This CDR3 has 15 residues. CDR1 and CDR2 from the germline V gene are SGHTA and FQGTGA. The CDR3 loop reads CASSQRQGIGSPLHF. CDR3 nucleotide sequence: TGTGCCAGCAGCCAGCGACAGGGGATTGGTTCACCCCTCCACTTT.

The V gene is TRBV5-6, the J gene TRBJ1-2; D gene uncertain. The CDR3 is 13 amino acids. Germline V lookup: CDR1 SGHDT, CDR2 YYEEEE. V lost 6 bases to trimming and J lost 3 bases, with 12 bases between them. The CDR3 reads CASTPTNYYGYTF. The CDR3 bases are TGTGCCAGCACCCCGACAAACTACTATGGCTACACCTTC.

This clonotype was observed a handful of times. V gene TRBV6-2 or TRBV6-3 combines with J gene TRBJ2-1; tentative D call: TRBD2 (5 bases). V gave up 6 bases and J gave up 14 bases, with 29 bases separating them. This CDR3 is 16 amino acids long. In germline, CDR1 is MNHEY, CDR2 SVGEGT. CDR3 coding DNA: TGTGCCAGCAGCCGCCCTGAGGGAGACAACCATTTGAGAAAGTTCTTC. Protein: CASSRPEGDNHLRKFF.

The chain carries TRBV20-1 and TRBJ2-3, with TRBD2 matching over 11 bases. Unmatched junction bases numbered 4, after V lost 4 bases and J lost 1 base. The germline gives CDR1 DFQATT, CDR2 SNEGSKA (reference sequence). The CDR3 contains 15 residues. The CDR3 is CSAIGTSGGTDTQYF. CDR3 sequence (DNA): TGCAGTGCTATCGGGACTAGCGGTGGCACAGATACGCAGTATTTT.

The chain combines TRBV10-2 with TRBJ2-1; unclear D gene. V shed 4 bases and J shed 5 bases, with 6 bases lying between them. Germline CDR1 and CDR2: WSHSY and SAAADI. The CDR3 runs to 12 residues. The CDR3 spells CASSVVDNEQFF. DNA for the CDR3: TGCGCCAGCAGTGTTGTTGACAATGAGCAGTTCTTC.

V and J are TRBV4-3 and TRBJ1-5; D unclear. Deletions cut 0 bases from V and 9 bases from J, with 18 bases between. Germline CDR1 LGHNA, CDR2 YSLEER. This CDR3 has 16 residues. DNA for the CDR3: TGCGCCAGCAGCCAAGACCCCCCCGGAGGGTTAGGGCCCCAGCATTTT. Protein: CASSQDPPGGLGPQHF.

This clonotype has more than one count but fewer than ten. This sequence joins TRBV7-3 and TRBJ2-1; 9 nucleotides agree with TRBD2. Germline loops: CDR1 SGHTA, CDR2 FQGTGA. Trimming removed 5 bases from V and 8 bases from J; junction bases left unmatched: 10. CDR3 size: 15 residues. This CDR3 is CASSMTSGRGYEQFF. CDR3 coding DNA: TGTGCCAGCAGCATGACTAGCGGACGGGGGTATGAGCAGTTCTTC.

This clonotype was counted only a few times. The chain has TRBV7-3 and TRBJ2-1; D possibly matches TRBD1 or TRBD2 (6 bases each). The CDR3 extends over 15 amino acids. Germline V gene lookup returns CDR1 SGHTA and CDR2 FQGTGA. V lost 1 base to trimming and J lost 3 bases, with 10 bases between them. The CDR3 is CASSLNGGLYNEQFF. DNA of the CDR3: TGTGCCAGCAGCTTAAACGGGGGCCTCTACAATGAGCAGTTCTTC.

This clonotype has a handful of counts. The chain employs TRBV24-1 and TRBJ2-5; TRBD2 matches 12 bases. The trim removed 4 bases at V and 5 bases at J, leaving 4 bases unmatched. This CDR3 has 15 amino acids. Germline-derived CDR1 and CDR2 are KGHDR and SFDVKD. CDR3 loop: CATSEPGTSGETQYF. CDR3 DNA: TGTGCCACCAGTGAACCCGGGACTAGCGGGGAGACCCAGTACTTC.

This clonotype was detected only a few times. The genes are TRBV20-1 and TRBJ1-6; tentatively, D is TRBD1 (6 bases). Trimming removed 1 base from V and 7 bases from J, with 17 bases in between. CDR1 DFQATT and CDR2 SNEGSKA come from the germline V gene (reference sequence). CDR3 length: 16 residues. In nucleotides, the CDR3 is TGCAGTGCTAGAGCTGGGGGGCTCCCCTTAAATTCACCCCTCCACTTT. Its translation: CSARAGGLPLNSPLHF.

This clonotype showed up just a few times. This rearrangement joins TRBV25-1 to TRBJ2-7, with D unclear. Germline V lookup: CDR1 MGHDK, CDR2 SYGVNS. V was pared by 3 bases and J by 6 bases, with 12 bases between. The CDR3 length is 13 residues. The CDR3 spells CASSDPPLGEQYV. CDR3 DNA sequence: TGTGCCAGCAGTGACCCGCCTCTGGGCGAGCAGTACGTC.

This clonotype was seen only a few times. CDR3: CASSPSLTGLNTEAFF. CDR3 DNA: TGTGCCAGCTCACCATCCCTTACGGGACTAAACACTGAAGCTTTCTTT. The chain employs TRBV18 and TRBJ1-1; tentative D call: TRBD1 (5 bases). The CDR3 is 16 amino acids. Germline V lookup: CDR1 KGHSH, CDR2 LQKENI. With 2 bases removed from V and 2 bases from J, the gap between germline ends came to 15 bases.